The 24 T cell receptor beta chains in this list originate from one sample, sequenced in a study of metastatic and nonmetastatic thyroid tumors. No patient received treatment before thyroid surgery. TCRdb re-called clones from the PCR reads using MiXCR. The data show under 15,000 clones, about an eighth seen once. Sample: blood. These receptors all stem from a female donor with papillary thyroid cancer or a benign thyroid nodule (not recorded which). Some clones in this sample may be carry-over from other donors' samples.

This clone was observed many times. This could be a read error, since a much larger clone is one nucleotide away. The chain uses TRBV12-3 or TRBV12-4 and TRBJ1-6; unclear D gene. The length of the CDR3 is 13 residues. Deletions cut 1 base from V and 10 bases from J, with 8 bases between. The CDR3 coding sequence is TGTGCCAGCAGTTTAGGGTTGAGATCACCCCTCCACTTT. It is translated as CASSLGLRSPLHF.

This clone is classed as medium-sized. This chain joins TRBV19 and TRBJ2-1, with 8 nucleotides matching TRBD2. V gave up 7 bases and J gave up 2 bases; unmatched junction bases: 7. CDR3 length: 15 residues. Per the germline V gene, CDR1 is LNHDA and CDR2 is SQIVND (reference sequence). The CDR3 region is CASIPGLVAYNEQFF. In DNA form, the CDR3 reads TGTGCCAGTATCCCGGGACTAGTAGCCTACAATGAGCAGTTCTTC.

This clone was seen repeatedly, ten times or more. The chain carries TRBV11-3 and TRBJ1-2, with TRBD1 matching 7 bases. With 1 base clipped from V and 8 bases from J, the junction kept 13 bases outside the gene matches. The CDR3 is 16 amino acids. Per germline, CDR1 SGHNT and CDR2 YENEEA. DNA of the CDR3: TGTGCCAGCAGCTTAGTTCTGCATAAGGGGGCCCAGGGCTACACCTTC. Translation: CASSLVLHKGAQGYTF.

This clone was observed a few times. This chain links TRBV6-1 with TRBJ1-4; 9 bases map to TRBD1. The V gene end was trimmed by 4 bases and the J gene end by 10 bases; junction bases not matched to a gene: 1. The CDR3 consists of 12 residues. From germline, CDR1 is MNHNS and CDR2 SASEGT. CDR3 in DNA: TGTGCCAGCAGTGCGGGACAGGGAAAACTGTTTTTT. It is translated as CASSAGQGKLFF.

By sample fraction, this clone is medium-sized. The V call is TRBV6-1, the J call TRBJ2-7; 9 bases fit TRBD2. Germline CDR1 is MNHNS and CDR2 is SASEGT. There are 14 residues in the CDR3. With V trimmed by 5 bases and J by 5 bases, 7 bases remained unmatched. The CDR3 region has the DNA TGTGCCAGCAGTACCGGGACTAGCCCTAACGAGCAGTACTTC. Translated, it gives CASSTGTSPNEQYF.

This clone counts as medium-sized. The rearrangement joins TRBV28 to TRBJ2-1; the D gene is possibly TRBD1 (6 bases). The germline V gene has CDR1 MDHEN and CDR2 SYDVKM. V was cut by 3 bases and J by 8 bases, with 20 bases left in between. This CDR3 contains 16 residues. The DNA for the CDR3 is TGTGCCAGCAGTTTTTGGGGGCGCTCGGTTAGGGATGAGCAGTTCTTC. It is translated as CASSFWGRSVRDEQFF.

This clone was detected ten times or more. The chain combines TRBV24-1 with TRBJ1-5; the match to TRBD1 covers 9 bases. Germline-derived CDR1 and CDR2 are KGHDR and SFDVKD. The ends lost 5 bases at V and 4 bases at J; junction bases unmatched: 5. This CDR3 comprises 15 residues. Here the CDR3 reads CATSGRTGENQPQHF. Here the CDR3 DNA reads TGTGCCACCAGTGGCCGGACAGGGGAGAATCAGCCCCAGCATTTT.

This sequence joins TRBV5-1 and TRBJ2-7, with D tentatively TRBD2 (6 bases). This CDR3 comprises 16 residues. Trimming removed 0 bases from V and 5 bases from J, with 18 bases in between. Germline values: CDR1 SGHRS, CDR2 YFSETQ. The CDR3 is CASSLVAEGIADEQYF. CDR3 sequence (DNA): TGCGCCAGCAGCTTGGTGGCGGAGGGCATAGCCGACGAGCAGTACTTC.

This clone occurred a few times. A much larger clonotype is one base distant, so this may be a read error. The rearrangement uses TRBV29-1 and TRBJ2-7, with 8 bases aligning to TRBD1. Germline assignment: CDR1 SQVTM and CDR2 ANQGSEA. The CDR3 is made up of 15 amino acids. The CDR3 is CSVGIGGQAIYEQCF. CDR3 bases: TGCAGCGTTGGAATCGGGGGACAGGCTATCTACGAGCAGTGCTTC.

The chain uses TRBV12-3 or TRBV12-4 and TRBJ2-7, with 11 bases that match TRBD2. With 6 bases clipped from V and 6 bases from J, the junction kept 10 bases outside the gene matches. There are 15 residues in the CDR3. CDR3 DNA: TGTGCCAGCAGAGCACTAGCGGGGGCCGGGGGCGAGCAGTACTTC. It codes for CASRALAGAGGEQYF.

In its sample, this clone was seen many times. The V call is TRBV2, the J call TRBJ2-1, with 11 positions matching TRBD2. Unmatched junction bases numbered 6, after V lost 5 bases and J lost 9 bases. The CDR3 is 14 residues long. In germline, CDR1 is SNHLY, CDR2 FYNNEI. The CDR3 nucleotides read TGTGCCAGCAGTTTCCTAGCGGGGGGTAGTGAGCAGTTCTTC. Translation: CASSFLAGGSEQFF.

The table lists this clone with many counts. This may come from a read error, since a much larger clone is one base off. The J gene is TRBJ1-3, the V gene TRBV5-1, with D perhaps TRBD1 (5 bases). CDR3 length: 16 amino acids. Germline values: CDR1 SGHRS, CDR2 YFSETQ. The V gene lost 4 bases and the J gene lost 0 bases, with 14 bases spanning the gap. As DNA, the CDR3 is TGCGCCAGCAGCACCCCTGGGGGGGACTCTGGAAACACCATATATTTT. This encodes CASSTPGGDSGNTIYF. Filled out from reference TRBV5-1 and TRBJ1-3, the complete variable domain reads KAGVTQTPRYLIKTRGQQVTLSCSPISGHRSVSWYQQTPGQGLQFLFEYFSETQRNKGNFPGRFSGRQFSNSRSEMNVSTLELGDSALYLCASSTPGGDSGNTIYFGEGSWLTVV.

This clone was seen many times. The chain employs TRBV7-6 and TRBJ1-1, with D unresolved. Trimming stripped 5 bases from V and 4 bases from J, with 11 bases between. The germline CDR1 and CDR2 sequences are SGHVS and FNYEAQ. The CDR3 runs to 13 residues. Here the CDR3 DNA reads TGTGCCAGCAGCCCCCATGCTGGCACTGAAGCTTTCTTT. Translating it yields CASSPHAGTEAFF.

This clone counts as medium-sized. This chain uses TRBV12-3 or TRBV12-4 with TRBJ2-7, with D possibly matching TRBD1 (5 bases). The CDR3 loop spans 13 amino acids. The V end was cut by 1 base, the J end by 6 bases, with 10 bases between. CDR3 in amino acids: CASSLVRESEQYF. The DNA for the CDR3 is TGTGCCAGCAGTTTAGTCAGGGAATCCGAGCAGTACTTC.

This clone has ten or more counts. The genes are TRBV5-4 and TRBJ2-5; no clear D. V lost 0 bases to trimming and J lost 5 bases, with 8 bases between them. This CDR3 contains 13 residues. The germline gives CDR1 SGHNT, CDR2 YYREEE (reference sequence). CDR3 protein: CASSLEGRETQYF. CDR3 sequence (DNA): TGTGCCAGCAGCTTGGAAGGAAGGGAGACCCAGTACTTC.

This clone was counted many times. V usage is TRBV2 and J usage is TRBJ2-1, with TRBD2 matching 12 bases. The V segment lost 9 bases and the J segment 10 bases; nucleotides outside the gene matches: 16. The CDR3 has 16 residues. Germline V gene data show CDR1 as SNHLY and CDR2 as FYNNEI. CDR3 protein: CARREKVTSGSWEQFF. The CDR3 DNA reads TGTGCCAGGAGGGAGAAGGTGACTAGCGGGAGCTGGGAGCAGTTCTTC.

This clone was observed a handful of times. The junction departs from germline at one end; a sequencing error may be responsible. The chain joins TRBV6-1 to TRBJ2-3, with 10 bases fitting TRBD2. The CDR3 spans 16 residues. CDR1 and CDR2 (germline): MNHNS, SASEGT. CDR3 loop: CTSGEALAGGTDTQYF. Here the CDR3 DNA reads TGTACCAGCGGTGAAGCGCTAGCGGGGGGCACAGATACGCAGTATTTT.

Of note for this clone: A much larger clone differs by one base, so this may be a read error. The genes are TRBV3-1 and TRBJ2-5; D is possibly TRBD1 or TRBD2 (5 bases each). CDR1 is LGHDT and CDR2 is YNNKEL in the germline V gene (reference sequence). The germline V and J ends were trimmed by 5 bases and 9 bases, with 19 bases remaining between them. This CDR3 contains 14 residues. The CDR3 region is CASSKYGQGAAQYF. DNA for the CDR3: TGTGCCAGCAGCAAATATGGGCAGGGAGCGGCCCAGTACTTC.

This clone is labeled as medium-sized. The final CDR3 position lacks the conserved phenylalanine or tryptophan, pointing to a likely read error. The DNA is omitted, as the CDR3 cannot be located on it reliably, and the CDR3 follows TCRdb's listing. The chain employs TRBV10-1 and TRBJ2-7; TRBD2 is the table's D call, not checked against the DNA. Germline V CDR1 and CDR2: WNHNN, SYGVQD (reference sequence). The CDR3 is 12 amino acids in total, end residues counted. The CDR3 spells CASSASGGTDVI.

This clone has at least ten counts. V and J are TRBV2 and TRBJ2-1; D ambiguous. The CDR3 has 11 residues. Germline CDR1 is SNHLY and CDR2 is FYNNEI. V was cut by 7 bases and J by 7 bases, with 8 bases left in between. The CDR3 loop reads CASMEQNEQFF. Written as DNA, the CDR3 is TGTGCCAGCATGGAACAAAATGAGCAGTTCTTC.

The gene calls are TRBV6-1 and TRBJ2-1; 9 bases agree with TRBD1. The ends lost 2 bases at V and 14 bases at J; junction bases unmatched: 19. Per the germline V gene, CDR1 is MNHNS and CDR2 is SASEGT. The CDR3 spans 17 residues. CDR3 sequence reads: CASSEFSGDREFKDEFF. In DNA, the CDR3 is TGTGCCAGCAGTGAATTTTCGGGGGACAGGGAATTTAAGGATGAGTTCTTC.

The gene calls are TRBV15 and TRBJ2-2; D call uncertain. V gave up 3 bases and J gave up 4 bases, with 9 bases separating them. The CDR3 runs 14 residues. Germline V gives CDR1 LNHNV, CDR2 YYDKDF (reference sequence). The CDR3 region has the DNA TGTGCCACCAGCAGGGCCACCGGCACCGGGGAGCTGTTTTTT. Translating it yields CATSRATGTGELFF.

This clone was seen only a few times. Likely a read error: the CDR3 ends without its conserved phenylalanine or tryptophan. The rearrangement links TRBV5-1 to TRBJ1-1; the D gene is possibly TRBD1 (5 bases). Trimming removed 2 bases at V and 6 bases at J, with 11 bases between. CDR3 length equals 13 residues. Germline V gene lookup returns CDR1 SGHRS and CDR2 YFSETQ. The CDR3 DNA follows: TGCGCCAGCAGCTTAAACGGGGGGGCTGAAGCTTTCATT. This translates into CASSLNGGAEAFI.

This clone was counted ten times or more. The chain links TRBV5-1 to TRBJ2-3; 8 bases match TRBD1. The CDR3 sequence is 16 residues long. The V gene's germline CDR1 is SGHRS and CDR2 YFSETQ. Losses at the gene ends were 4 bases for V and 0 bases for J; bases not matched to a gene: 7. CDR3 bases: TGCGCCAGCAGCACGCGGACAGGGACTAGCACAGATACGCAGTATTTT. This encodes CASSTRTGTSTDTQYF.